These 24 T cell receptor beta chains were sequenced from one sample in a study of early stage breast cancer tumors (dated by TCRdb to about 2017). Libraries were prepared through the immunoSEQ multiplex PCR assay. In its TCRdb copy, this immuneACCESS table keeps in-frame sequences only and misses some clones. Where compared with another copy, unresolved V genes explain less than half of these, and the others have no known cause. For this sample the table gives 15,000 or so clones, of which around 85% were detected only once. The ten largest clonotypes hold roughly 5% of the sample. The sequenced sample was normal breast tissue next to the tumor. These receptors were obtained from a person aged 30-39 years with breast cancer.

This clone was seen once. This chain links TRBV19 with TRBJ2-1; 10 bases are shared with TRBD2. V was pared by 5 bases and J by 3 bases, with 7 bases of the junction left unmatched. CDR3 length: 16 residues. CDR1 LNHDA and CDR2 SQIVND come from the germline V gene (reference sequence). The CDR3: CASSVLTSGRYNEQFF. CDR3 bases: TGTGCCAGTAGTGTCCTGACTAGCGGGCGCTACAATGAGCAGTTCTTC.

The sample holds one count of this clone. Written as DNA, the CDR3 is TGCGCCAGCAGCCCAAAGACAGACTACAATGAGCAGTTCTTC. Translating it yields CASSPKTDYNEQFF. The chain joins TRBV5-1 to TRBJ2-1, with D possibly matching TRBD1 (5 bases). With 4 bases removed from V and 3 bases from J, the gap between germline ends came to 11 bases. Germline V gives CDR1 SGHRS, CDR2 YFSETQ. CDR3 length: 14 residues.

This clone has a handful of counts. The CDR3, as DNA: TGCGCCAGCAGTCAAGACAGGAACTATGGCTACACCTTC. It codes for CASSQDRNYGYTF. V gene TRBV10-1 combines with J gene TRBJ1-2, with a possible D match to TRBD1 (6 bases). The V gene's germline CDR1 is WNHNN and CDR2 SYGVQD (reference sequence). With 5 bases removed from V and 2 bases from J, the gap between germline ends came to 9 bases. There are 13 residues in the CDR3.

The chain combines TRBV6-1 with TRBJ2-1, with a possible D match to TRBD2 (6 bases). CDR1 is MNHNS and CDR2 is SASEGT in the germline V gene. This CDR3 comprises 13 residues. Trimming stripped 8 bases from V and 7 bases from J, with 15 bases between. CDR3 in amino acids: CASLGGIRNEQFF. CDR3 DNA: TGTGCCAGCCTCGGCGGGATTAGGAATGAGCAGTTCTTC.

The J gene is TRBJ2-2, the V gene TRBV29-1; 8 bases match TRBD2. V shed 0 bases and J 5 bases; nucleotides not matched to a gene: 5. The CDR3 is 15 amino acids. Germline values: CDR1 SQVTM, CDR2 ANQGSEA. The CDR3 nucleotides read TGCAGCGTTGAAGATCCTAGCGGGTGGACCGGGGAGCTGTTTTTT. It yields the protein CSVEDPSGWTGELFF.

This chain links TRBV18 with TRBJ2-2; unclear D gene. The length of the CDR3 is 15 residues. Germline assignment: CDR1 KGHSH and CDR2 LQKENI. Trimming removed 2 bases from V and 1 base from J, with 8 bases in between. CDR3 bases: TGTGCCAGCTCACCAGGTACCCGGAACACCGGGGAGCTGTTTTTT. Translation gives CASSPGTRNTGELFF.

Written as DNA, the CDR3 is TGTGCCAGCAGCCCGACAGGGGGCGGCAATCAGCCCCAGCATTTT. Translated: CASSPTGGGNQPQHF. The V call is TRBV7-9, the J call TRBJ1-5, with 10 bases lining up with TRBD1. The CDR3 totals 15 residues. Trimming removed 5 bases from V and 2 bases from J; junction bases left unmatched: 3. CDR1 is SEHNR, CDR2 FQNEAQ, per germline (reference sequence).

V is TRBV5-5 and J is TRBJ1-4; 10 bases agree with TRBD1. The ends lost 6 bases at V and 5 bases at J; junction bases unmatched: 4. CDR1 SGHKS and CDR2 YYEKEE come from the germline V gene (reference sequence). There are 14 residues in the CDR3. CDR3 region: CASTEDRGNEKLFF. The CDR3 DNA follows: TGTGCCAGCACCGAGGACAGGGGGAATGAAAAACTGTTTTTT.

The gene calls are TRBV5-4 and TRBJ1-2; TRBD1 agrees at 7 bases. CDR3 length equals 16 residues. The ends lost 0 bases at V and 1 base at J; junction bases unmatched: 6. The germline V gene encodes CDR1 SGHNT and CDR2 YYREEE (reference sequence). CDR3 amino acids: CASSLAAGGYNYGYTF. In nucleotides, the CDR3 is TGTGCCAGCAGCTTGGCGGCAGGGGGTTATAACTATGGCTACACCTTC. Variable domain in full (rest from reference TRBV5-4 and TRBJ1-2): ETGVTQSPTHLIKTRGQQVTLRCSSQSGHNTVSWYQQALGQGPQFIFQYYREEENGRGNFPPRFSGLQFPNYSSELNVNALELDDSALYLCASSLAAGGYNYGYTFGSGTRLTVV.

The V call is TRBV19, the J call TRBJ1-1, with TRBD1 matching 8 bases. Germline V gene data show CDR1 as LNHDA and CDR2 as SQIVND (reference sequence). The trim removed 7 bases at V and 1 base at J, leaving 5 bases unmatched. This CDR3 is 14 amino acids long. CDR3 protein: CASTVGQANTEAFF. CDR3 coding DNA: TGTGCCAGTACCGTGGGACAGGCGAACACTGAAGCTTTCTTT.

The CDR3 region has the DNA TGTGCCAGCAGCTTAGGGCCAGGCACAAACTACGAGCAGTACTTC. Amino acid sequence: CASSLGPGTNYEQYF. The gene calls are TRBV11-2 and TRBJ2-7; D gene uncertain. The CDR3 covers 15 residues. CDR1 is SGHAT and CDR2 is FQNNGV in the germline V gene. The V end was cut by 1 base, the J end by 3 bases, with 13 bases between. The whole variable domain, remainder taken from reference TRBV11-2 and TRBJ2-7, is EAGVAQSPRYKIIEKRQSVAFWCNPISGHATLYWYQQILGQGPKLLIQFQNNGVVDDSQLPKDRFSAERLKGVDSTLKIQPAKLEDSAVYLCASSLGPGTNYEQYFGPGTRLTVT.

The chain employs TRBV19 and TRBJ2-7, with 11 bases identical to TRBD2. The CDR3 covers 15 residues. The V and J ends lost 4 bases and 1 base, in that order; junction bases with no gene match: 3. Germline values: CDR1 LNHDA, CDR2 SQIVND (reference sequence). CDR3 sequence: CASSTLAGGSYEQYF. Written as DNA, the CDR3 is TGTGCCAGTAGTACTCTAGCGGGAGGTTCCTACGAGCAGTACTTC.

This sequence joins TRBV4-1 and TRBJ2-2, with D unclear. The CDR3 spans 13 residues. CDR1 MGHRA and CDR2 YSYEKL come from the germline V gene. The V gene lost 9 bases and the J gene lost 0 bases, with 8 bases spanning the gap. The CDR3 DNA sequence: TGCGCCAGTTCCTTCGCGAACACCGGGGAGCTGTTTTTT. This codes for CASSFANTGELFF.

The chain carries TRBV28 and TRBJ1-2; the D gene is possibly TRBD1 (5 bases). Trimming left V 3 bases short and J 2 bases short, with 7 bases between. This CDR3 is 13 amino acids long. Germline assignment: CDR1 MDHEN and CDR2 SYDVKM. CDR3 nucleotides: TGTGCCAGCAGTTTTCGGGGGAACTATGGCTACACCTTC. It specifies CASSFRGNYGYTF.

This rearrangement joins TRBV29-1 to TRBJ1-1; the D gene is possibly TRBD1 (5 bases). Germline CDR1 SQVTM, CDR2 ANQGSEA. V was shortened by 4 bases and J by 1 base, with 7 bases between the two germline ends. This CDR3 spans 12 amino acids. DNA for the CDR3: TGCAGCGTTGTCACAGGGAACACTGAAGCTTTCTTT. Encoded protein: CSVVTGNTEAFF.

The CDR3 loop is CASSPIHTGGNEQFF. CDR3 in DNA: TGTGCCAGCAGCCCAATCCACACAGGGGGCAATGAGCAGTTCTTC. The chain links TRBV11-1 to TRBJ2-1, with 8 bases lining up with TRBD1. V dropped 5 bases and J dropped 6; count of bases not matched to a gene: 9. The CDR3 runs 15 residues. Germline V gives CDR1 SGHAT, CDR2 FQDESV (reference sequence).

About this clone itself: Sequence at one end of the junction differs from germline and may be a read error. J is TRBJ2-7 and V is TRBV11-2; the D call may be TRBD1 or TRBD2 (5 bases each). The CDR3 contains 13 residues. Looked up from germline, CDR1 is SGHAT and CDR2 is FQNNGV. The CDR3 sequence: CASSSPGPGIGRF. Written as DNA, the CDR3 is TGTGCCAGCAGCTCCCCGGGACCCGGGATCGGTCGGTTC.

This clone has more than one count but fewer than ten. This chain uses TRBV5-1 with TRBJ2-7, with 7 nucleotides matching TRBD2. The CDR3 has 14 residues. In germline, CDR1 is SGHRS, CDR2 YFSETQ. V trimming: 4 bases; J trimming: 5 bases; junction bases outside the gene matches: 9. The CDR3 sequence: CASSRTSDIDEQYF. DNA for the CDR3: TGCGCCAGCAGCCGAACTAGCGACATAGACGAGCAGTACTTC.

This clone was counted once. The J gene is TRBJ2-1, the V gene TRBV27; D ambiguous. The V and J ends lost 3 bases and 6 bases respectively, with 12 bases between them. This CDR3 is built from 14 residues. CDR1 MNHEY and CDR2 SMNVEV come from the germline V gene (reference sequence). The CDR3 loop reads CASSFNSFFNEQFF. Written as DNA, the CDR3 is TGTGCCAGCAGTTTTAACTCCTTCTTCAATGAGCAGTTCTTC.

The V gene is TRBV5-1, the J gene TRBJ2-5; D not resolved. The V and J ends lost 1 base and 5 bases respectively, with 6 bases between them. Germline V lookup: CDR1 SGHRS, CDR2 YFSETQ. This CDR3 has 12 residues. CDR3 sequence (DNA): TGCGCCAGCAGCTTGACTGGGGAGACCCAGTACTTC. Translated: CASSLTGETQYF.

This chain joins TRBV11-2 and TRBJ2-1; tentatively, D is TRBD2 (6 bases). The CDR3 runs to 15 residues. Trimming pared 1 base from V and 3 bases from J, leaving 10 bases between. Germline V gene lookup returns CDR1 SGHAT and CDR2 FQNNGV. The CDR3 spells CASSLALRDYNEQFF. In DNA form, the CDR3 reads TGTGCCAGCAGCTTAGCTCTGCGGGACTACAATGAGCAGTTCTTC.

The chain employs TRBV30 and TRBJ2-7; D may be TRBD1 (6 bases). This CDR3 is built from 12 residues. The germline CDR1 and CDR2 sequences are GTSNPN and SVGIG (reference sequence). V shed 0 bases and J shed 5 bases, with 8 bases lying between them. CDR3 protein: CAWSVTGHEQYF. The CDR3 bases are TGTGCCTGGAGTGTAACAGGGCACGAGCAGTACTTC.

The V gene is TRBV5-5, the J gene TRBJ2-1; 14 positions agree with TRBD2. The germline gives CDR1 SGHKS, CDR2 YYEKEE (reference sequence). The CDR3 has 14 residues. J gave up 10 bases and V 7 bases, and 7 bases lay outside the gene matches. The chain's CDR3 is CASRPGTSGGEQFF. Here the CDR3 DNA reads TGTGCCAGCCGTCCGGGGACTAGCGGGGGCGAGCAGTTCTTC.

This chain links TRBV6-4 with TRBJ2-1, with D uncertain. The CDR3 has 15 amino acids. With 2 bases removed from V and 2 bases from J, the gap between germline ends came to 10 bases. Germline loops: CDR1 MRHNA, CDR2 SNTAGT. CDR3 bases: TGTGCCAGCAGTGACGAGACGGGTACCTACAATGAGCAGTTCTTC. This codes for CASSDETGTYNEQFF.